These T cell receptor beta chains were read from a single sample in a study of T cell responses to AZD1222 COVID-19 vaccine. Profiling relied on immunoSEQ multiplex PCR, and the TCRdb table lists in-frame clones only, not all of them. The sample includes approximately 99,000 clones, roughly nine tenths of them seen just once. The sequencing used peripheral blood, collected on day 0 of MenACWY control vaccination. Receptors were obtained from an adult in good health. Each CDR3 is given with its conserved first and last residue. Each record gives: clone size, V gene, D gene, CDR3 length, J gene, CDR3 protein, CDR3 DNA. A D gene is named only where the DNA matches it firmly. Size is stated for part of the rows, as once, few or many counts, or as a class when the clone is expanded.

>-|TRBV3-1/TRBV3-2|-|13|TRBJ1-1
CASSQPGRPEAFF
TGTGCCAGCAGCCAACCCGGACGTCCTGAAGCTTTCTTT
>-|TRBV5-4|-|13|TRBJ2-1
CASSLAADDEQFF
TGTGCCAGCAGCTTGGCGGCGGACGATGAGCAGTTCTTC
>once|TRBV7-6|TRBD2|16|TRBJ2-1
CASSLARQRGDNEQFF
TGTGCCAGCAGCTTAGCGCGCCAGCGGGGGGACAATGAGCAGTTCTTC
>once|TRBV7-2|TRBD1|14|TRBJ1-2
CASSYTTGRDGYTF
TGTGCCAGCAGCTACACGACAGGGCGGGATGGCTACACCTTC
>once|TRBV7-3|-|15|TRBJ1-1
CASSPRGALTTEAFF
TGTGCCAGCAGCCCTCGGGGGGCTTTGACCACTGAAGCTTTCTTT
>-|TRBV5-1|-|12|TRBJ2-4
CASTDDKNIQYF
TGCGCCAGCACGGATGACAAAAACATTCAGTACTTC
>-|TRBV7-9|-|15|TRBJ2-4
CASSLGTLAKNIQYF
TGTGCCAGCAGCTTAGGGACCCTAGCCAAAAACATTCAGTACTTC
>-|TRBV29-1|-|13|TRBJ2-7
CSVNPGVSDEQYF
TGCAGCGTTAACCCAGGGGTGTCGGACGAGCAGTACTTC
>-|TRBV19|-|14|TRBJ1-2
CASFPGSSNYGYTF
TGTGCCAGTTTCCCAGGGTCTTCGAACTATGGCTACACCTTC
>few|TRBV12-3/TRBV12-4|-|11|TRBJ1-5
CASSLSQPQHF
TGTGCCAGCAGTTTGAGTCAGCCCCAGCATTTT
>-|TRBV5-6|TRBD1|16|TRBJ2-7
CASSQGQPYLSYEQYF
TGTGCCAGCAGCCAGGGACAGCCATACCTTTCCTACGAGCAGTACTTC
>-|TRBV3-1/TRBV3-2|TRBD1|14|TRBJ1-2
CASSPTQGAYGYTF
TGTGCCAGCAGCCCTACACAGGGGGCCTATGGCTACACCTTC
>-|TRBV29-1|-|16|TRBJ1-5
CSVASSPSTGGQPQHF
TGCAGCGTTGCTTCGTCACCCTCTACAGGCGGTCAGCCCCAGCATTTT
>-|TRBV5-1|TRBD1|15|TRBJ1-1
CASSRGQGIGTEAFF
TGCGCCAGCAGCCGAGGACAGGGGATAGGCACTGAAGCTTTCTTT
>-|TRBV7-8|-|13|TRBJ2-2
CASSLQGSGELFF
TGTGCCAGCAGCTTGCAGGGCAGCGGGGAGCTGTTTTTT